The next 18 T cell receptor beta chains were all read from a single sample in a study of blood T cell repertoires in COVID-19. Method: immunoSEQ multiplex PCR; TCRdb's copy keeps in-frame clones and lacks some. The table includes about 26,000 clones, 75% to 90% detected once. Sequenced input: peripheral blood. The receptor set was obtained from a human donor in a cohort sampled during active COVID-19.

The chain couples TRBV5-1 to TRBJ2-7; D gene uncertain. Trimming took 0 bases from V and 6 from J, leaving 10 bases between them. Germline loops: CDR1 SGHRS, CDR2 YFSETQ. CDR3 length equals 13 residues. The CDR3 bases are TGCGCCAGCAGCTTGGTTGTCGGTGGCGAGCAGTACTTC. This sequence encodes CASSLVVGGEQYF.

The rearrangement links TRBV28 to TRBJ2-1; 8 nucleotides align to TRBD1. The CDR3 is 14 amino acids. Trimming at V came to 4 bases and at J to 7 bases, leaving 6 bases not matched to a gene. CDR1 and CDR2 from the germline V gene are MDHEN and SYDVKM. The CDR3 DNA reads as TGTGCCAGCAGTTCCCAGGGGGCGCGAAATGAGCAGTTCTTC. It is translated as CASSSQGARNEQFF.

The sample holds one count of this clone. The rearrangement joins TRBV5-1 to TRBJ1-3, with D possibly TRBD1 on 5 matching bases. The CDR3 length is 16 residues. CDR1 and CDR2 (germline): SGHRS, YFSETQ. Trimming cost V 4 bases and J 0 bases, with 14 bases left between them. DNA of the CDR3: TGCGCCAGCAGCATGAACTGGGGCTACTCTGGAAACACCATATATTTT. Translating gives CASSMNWGYSGNTIYF.

The gene calls are TRBV11-3 and TRBJ2-1; maybe TRBD2 (6 bases). The germline V and J ends were trimmed by 4 bases and 5 bases, with 9 bases remaining between them. CDR3 size: 13 residues. CDR1 and CDR2 from the germline V gene are SGHNT and YENEEA. DNA of the CDR3: TGTGCCAGCAGCTCGGGGAGGAACAATGAGCAGTTCTTC. This codes for CASSSGRNNEQFF.

The chain is built from TRBV7-2 and TRBJ2-7; TRBD2 might be the D (6 bases). The CDR3 spans 17 residues. CDR1 is SGHTA, CDR2 FQGNSA, per germline. V lost 0 bases, J lost 2 bases, and 17 bases lay in between. The CDR3 is CASSLAESGTSTYEQYF. CDR3 bases: TGTGCCAGCAGCTTAGCGGAGTCCGGGACTTCTACCTACGAGCAGTACTTC.

The V gene is TRBV18, the J gene TRBJ2-1; D may be TRBD2 (6 bases). Germline values: CDR1 KGHSH, CDR2 LQKENI. This CDR3 contains 15 residues. Trimming cost V 0 bases and J 4 bases, with 10 bases left between them. CDR3 coding DNA: TGTGCCAGCTCACCACCGGCGGGGCCATACAATGAGCAGTTCTTC. Its translation: CASSPPAGPYNEQFF.

The chain uses TRBV2 and TRBJ2-3; 7 bases line up with TRBD2. The CDR3 is 15 residues long. Germline loops: CDR1 SNHLY, CDR2 FYNNEI. Trimming took 2 bases from V and 0 from J; bases not matched to a gene: 2. The CDR3 DNA reads as TGTGCCAGCAGTGAAATAGCGGGCAGCACAGATACGCAGTATTTT. It codes for CASSEIAGSTDTQYF.

V usage is TRBV19 and J usage is TRBJ1-1, with D perhaps matching TRBD1 (5 bases). In germline, CDR1 is LNHDA, CDR2 SQIVND (reference sequence). Trimming took off 5 bases at V and 4 bases at J, with 14 bases between the two ends. The CDR3 is 14 amino acids. This CDR3 is CASSSTGRATEAFF. The CDR3 DNA is TGTGCCAGTAGTTCCACAGGTCGGGCCACTGAAGCTTTCTTT.

V is TRBV18 and J is TRBJ1-1; 8 nucleotides line up with TRBD1. Germline loops: CDR1 KGHSH, CDR2 LQKENI. There are 17 residues in the CDR3. V shed 2 bases, J shed 5 bases, and the junction held 13 bases outside the gene matches. The CDR3 DNA follows: TGTGCCAGCTCACCATACCAGCTCGCACAGGGGGTAACTGAAGCTTTCTTT. As protein: CASSPYQLAQGVTEAFF.

This rearrangement joins TRBV19 to TRBJ2-3; 14 nucleotides align to TRBD2. CDR3 length: 14 amino acids. Germline V gives CDR1 LNHDA, CDR2 SQIVND (reference sequence). V lost 10 bases, J lost 5 bases, and 5 bases stayed unmatched. The CDR3: CATGGLAGVDTQYF. CDR3 sequence (DNA): TGTGCCACTGGGGGACTAGCGGGAGTAGATACGCAGTATTTT.

This clone appeared once. Here the CDR3 DNA reads TGTGCCAGCAGCCAACGACTGGGAAGGACGACAGGAACCTACGAGCAGTACTTC. The encoded protein is CASSQRLGRTTGTYEQYF. J is TRBJ2-7 and V is TRBV3-1 (or the pseudogene TRBV3-2), with D maybe TRBD1 (6 bases). This CDR3 contains 18 residues. The germline V gene encodes CDR1 LGHDT and CDR2 YNNKEL (reference sequence). The V gene lost 2 bases and the J gene lost 2 bases, with 22 bases spanning the gap.

This sequence joins TRBV28 and TRBJ1-2; TRBD1 agrees at 9 bases. V was clipped by 6 bases and J by 7 bases; unmatched bases: 9. In germline, CDR1 is MDHEN, CDR2 SYDVKM. The length of the CDR3 is 14 residues. In DNA form, the CDR3 reads TGTGCCAGCAGGCCACAGACAGGGGGAAGTGGCTACACCTTC. Protein product: CASRPQTGGSGYTF.

V is TRBV18 and J is TRBJ2-3; a possible D gene is TRBD2 (6 bases). Germline loops: CDR1 KGHSH, CDR2 LQKENI. This CDR3 is 17 amino acids long. The V and J ends lost 0 bases and 3 bases respectively, with 16 bases between them. Here the CDR3 reads CASSPPVGSARTDTQYF. The CDR3 DNA reads TGTGCCAGCTCACCACCGGTCGGGAGCGCGAGAACAGATACGCAGTATTTT.

The table lists this clone with a few counts. The DNA for the CDR3 is TGCGCCAGCAGCTTGGACAGATATCAGCCCCAGCATTTT. The encoded protein is CASSLDRYQPQHF. The J gene is TRBJ1-5, the V gene TRBV5-1; D gene uncertain. The CDR3 has 13 residues. The V gene lost 0 bases and the J gene lost 5 bases, with 6 bases spanning the gap. Germline V gene lookup returns CDR1 SGHRS and CDR2 YFSETQ.

The CDR3 DNA is TGTGCCAGCAGTGGGGGCAGGGGGCTCTCAGATACGCAGTATTTT. Protein sequence: CASSGGRGLSDTQYF. The chain joins TRBV2 to TRBJ2-3; 8 bases agree with TRBD1. The V gene's germline CDR1 is SNHLY and CDR2 FYNNEI. The CDR3 has 15 amino acids. V shed 4 bases, J shed 4 bases, and the junction held 7 bases outside the gene matches.

This clone was seen a few times. J is TRBJ1-1 and V is TRBV18; 9 nucleotides line up with TRBD1. From germline, CDR1 is KGHSH and CDR2 LQKENI. This CDR3 has 18 amino acids. Trimming at V came to 6 bases and at J to 6 bases, leaving 20 bases not matched to a gene. The DNA of the CDR3 is TGTGCCAGCTCCCCGAAGGTGTCGGGACAGGGACCTGGGGCTGAAGCTTTCTTT. It yields the protein CASSPKVSGQGPGAEAFF.

The chain is built from TRBV5-6 and TRBJ1-1, with D uncertain. CDR3 length: 12 residues. V lost 0 bases and J lost 7, with 7 bases in between. The germline V gene has CDR1 SGHDT and CDR2 YYEEEE. The CDR3: CASSLVAGEAFF. The CDR3 DNA follows: TGTGCCAGCAGCTTGGTAGCGGGTGAAGCTTTCTTT.

The chain employs TRBV18 and TRBJ2-1; 14 bases line up with TRBD2. The V gene's germline CDR1 is KGHSH and CDR2 LQKENI. CDR3 length equals 18 residues. After removal of 2 bases from V and 2 bases from J, the junction contained 5 bases not matched to a gene. In DNA, the CDR3 is TGTGCCAGCTCACCAAGGACTAGCGGGGGGTCCGCCTACAATGAGCAGTTCTTC. Its protein is CASSPRTSGGSAYNEQFF. Supplemented by reference TRBV18 and TRBJ2-1, the full variable domain reads NAGVMQNPRHLVRRRGQEARLRCSPMKGHSHVYWYRQLPEEGLKFMVYLQKENIIDESGMPKERFSAEFPKEGPSILRIQQVVRGDSAAYFCASSPRTSGGSAYNEQFFGPGTRLTVL.